This T cell receptor beta chain was identified during a study of shared clonotypes between healthy human individuals. Splitting of each subset's genomic DNA was done evenly across several immunoSEQ plates. TCRdb's table, derived via immunoSEQ multiplex PCR, lists solely in-frame clones and lacks some. There are roughly 1,500,000 clones in the sample; 95% to 99% occur only once, and roughly 0.42% lies in the top ten. This CDR3 has 15 residues. V lost 4 bases and J lost 2, with 14 bases in between. Per the germline V gene, CDR1 is SNHLY and CDR2 is FYNNEI. Material for sequencing was naive CD4+ T cells sorted from blood. The sample's subset: CD45RA+ positively selected. This rearrangement joins TRBV2 to TRBJ1-2, with TRBD1 as a possible D gene (5 bases). The clonotype originates from a man under 40 in good health. The CDR3 DNA is TGTGCCAGCAGTGTGGGGGAGGCGGGGAACTATGGCTACACCTTC. Its translation is CASSVGEAGNYGYTF. Looking up the rest from reference TRBV2 and TRBJ1-2 gives the full variable domain: EPEVTQTPSHQVTQMGQEVILRCVPISNHLYFYWYRQILGQKVEFLVSFYNNEISEKSEIFDDQFSVERPDGSNFTLKIRSTKLEDSAMYFCASSVGEAGNYGYTFGSGTRLTVV.